This entry lists 11 T cell receptor beta chains sequenced from one sample in a study of OX40 agonist ivuxolimab in advanced cancers. The repertoire was sequenced with immunoSEQ multiplex PCR; TCRdb's copy has only in-frame clones and lacks some. The sample includes tens of thousands of clones, under 95% of them seen just once. Specimen: CD4+ or CD8+ T cells sorted from blood, collected in a trial of the OX40 agonist ivuxolimab. These receptors originate from an adult with an advanced solid tumor such as melanoma, head and neck, liver or kidney cancer.

In DNA, the CDR3 is TGTGCCAGCAGTAACCGGGACAGGGGAAACGAGCAGTACTTC. It translates to CASSNRDRGNEQYF. The chain links TRBV11-3 to TRBJ2-7; 10 bases line up with TRBD1. J was trimmed by 5 bases and V by 6 bases; bases with no gene match: 7. Germline lookup yields CDR1 SGHNT and CDR2 YENEEA. The CDR3 extends over 14 amino acids.

The chain has TRBV28 and TRBJ1-2; TRBD1 is a possible D gene (5 bases). V was shortened by 10 bases and J by 5 bases, with 17 bases between the two germline ends. Germline V gene data show CDR1 as MDHEN and CDR2 as SYDVKM. This CDR3 is built from 13 residues. Written as DNA, the CDR3 is TGTGCCACTCAATCCCCCGGGGCGTATGGCTACACCTTC. This gives the protein CATQSPGAYGYTF.

This clone was detected a few times. The chain couples TRBV6-1 to TRBJ2-7; the D is unclear. This CDR3 comprises 13 residues. Germline CDR1 is MNHNS and CDR2 is SASEGT. The V gene lost 2 bases and the J gene lost 5 bases, with 10 bases spanning the gap. The DNA for the CDR3 is TGTGCCAGCAGTGAACATATAGGGAACGAGCAGTACTTC. This gives the protein CASSEHIGNEQYF.

Of note for this clone: The junction departs from germline at one end; a sequencing error may be responsible. The rearrangement joins TRBV28 to TRBJ2-7; 8 bases fit TRBD2. This CDR3 is 15 amino acids long. CDR1 and CDR2 (germline): MDHEN, SYDVKM. CDR3 region: CASSLRGEKDKWLDF. The CDR3 DNA is TGTGCCAGCAGTTTGCGGGGGGAAAAGGACAAGTGGTTGGACTTC.

This chain uses TRBV18 with TRBJ1-4; D gene unclear. Germline assignment: CDR1 KGHSH and CDR2 LQKENI. V was trimmed by 6 bases and J by 5 bases, leaving 10 bases between them. The CDR3 consists of 13 residues. The CDR3 region has the DNA TGTGCCAGCTCCCCTCAACGGAATGAAAAACTGTTTTTT. It is translated as CASSPQRNEKLFF. Filled out from reference TRBV18 and TRBJ1-4, the complete variable domain reads NAGVMQNPRHLVRRRGQEARLRCSPMKGHSHVYWYRQLPEEGLKFMVYLQKENIIDESGMPKERFSAEFPKEGPSILRIQQVVRGDSAAYFCASSPQRNEKLFFGSGTQLSVL.

The V gene is TRBV2, the J gene TRBJ1-2; TRBD1 might be the D (5 bases). CDR3 length: 16 residues. Trimming removed 9 bases from V and 3 bases from J, with 23 bases in between. Per the germline V gene, CDR1 is SNHLY and CDR2 is FYNNEI. CDR3 in DNA: TGTGCCAGAGGGGTGGGGCAGTCCTGGCCCTACTATGGCTACACCTTC. Translation: CARGVGQSWPYYGYTF.

The genes are TRBV2 and TRBJ2-7; D ambiguous. The CDR3 has 11 residues. V lost 9 bases and J 9 bases, leaving 15 bases between the germline ends. Germline CDR1 and CDR2: SNHLY and FYNNEI. CDR3 sequence reads: CASRAVTGQYF. The CDR3 DNA follows: TGTGCCAGTCGGGCCGTCACGGGGCAGTACTTC.

The CDR3 protein is CASSLGGYSGANVLTF. The CDR3 coding sequence is TGTGCCAGCAGCTTAGGGGGTTACTCTGGGGCCAACGTCCTGACTTTC. The V call is TRBV7-2, the J call TRBJ2-6; D remains ambiguous. V lost 1 base and J 0 bases, leaving 7 bases between the germline ends. CDR3 size: 16 residues. Germline values: CDR1 SGHTA, CDR2 FQGNSA.

V usage is TRBV2 and J usage is TRBJ2-5, with D unresolved. The CDR3 contains 13 residues. Trimming took 4 bases from V and 6 from J, leaving 12 bases between them. Germline V lookup: CDR1 SNHLY, CDR2 FYNNEI. In DNA, the CDR3 is TGTGCCAGCAGTGTAGGCTGGTATCAGACCCAGTACTTC. Its translation is CASSVGWYQTQYF.

The rearrangement joins TRBV2 to TRBJ1-5, with 10 positions matching TRBD1. The CDR3 is 16 residues long. V lost 5 bases, J lost 6 bases, and 10 bases stayed unmatched. CDR1 and CDR2 (germline): SNHLY, FYNNEI. The CDR3 reads CASSPFGQGVGQPQHF. Written as DNA, the CDR3 is TGTGCCAGCAGTCCCTTTGGACAGGGGGTCGGTCAGCCCCAGCATTTT.

This clone was detected a few times. The rearrangement links TRBV28 to TRBJ1-1; D is uncertain. Trimming took off 6 bases at V and 1 base at J, with 3 bases between the two ends. Germline CDR1 MDHEN, CDR2 SYDVKM. This CDR3 is 11 amino acids long. In nucleotides, the CDR3 is TGTGCCAGCAGCTCGAACACTGAAGCTTTCTTT. Its translation is CASSSNTEAFF. The whole variable domain, remainder taken from reference TRBV28 and TRBJ1-1, is DVKVTQSSRYLVKRTGEKVFLECVQDMDHENMFWYRQDPGLGLRLIYFSYDVKMKEKGDIPEGYSVSREKKERFSLILESASTNQTSMYLCASSSNTEAFFGQGTRLTVV.